This entry lists 12 T cell receptor beta chains sequenced from one sample in a study of blood T cell repertoires in COVID-19 (dated by TCRdb to 2020 to 2022). The library was built by means of the immunoSEQ multiplex PCR assay. TCRdb limited this immuneACCESS table to in-frame rearrangements with V and J called. A share of clones is missing; checked studies link under half to unresolved V genes, and the rest is unexplained. The sample table shows about 100,000 clones, and about 88% are seen once. Of the sample, roughly 7.4% is held by the ten largest clones. What was sequenced was peripheral blood. The receptor source for this set is a man aged 25-45 years in a cohort sampled during active COVID-19.

The genes are TRBV30 and TRBJ1-3; TRBD1 matches at 7 bases. The CDR3 runs 17 residues. Germline loops: CDR1 GTSNPN, CDR2 SVGIG (reference sequence). Trimming removed 3 bases from V and 4 bases from J; junction bases left unmatched: 15. The DNA for the CDR3 is TGTGCCTGGAGCACCGCGGGGGGCGTCAGGGGGGGAAACACCATATATTTT. As protein: CAWSTAGGVRGGNTIYF.

The chain uses TRBV6-5 and TRBJ1-6; 9 bases align to TRBD1. The trim removed 6 bases at V and 8 bases at J, leaving 8 bases unmatched. The CDR3 loop spans 15 amino acids. The germline V gene has CDR1 MNHEY and CDR2 SVGAGI. This CDR3 reads CASRAPGQGHSPLHF. The CDR3, as DNA: TGTGCCAGCAGAGCACCGGGACAGGGACATTCACCCCTCCACTTT.

Details on this clone: Additional DNA sequences in this sample encode the identical CDR3. This rearrangement joins TRBV7-2 to TRBJ2-7, with D unresolved. The V and J ends lost 5 bases and 7 bases respectively, with 9 bases between them. Looked up from germline, CDR1 is SGHTA and CDR2 is FQGNSA. The CDR3 sequence is 11 residues long. The CDR3: CASSPAYEQYF. The DNA of the CDR3 is TGTGCCAGCAGCCCAGCGTATGAGCAGTACTTC. Full variable domain (rest looked up from reference TRBV7-2 and TRBJ2-7): GAGVSQSPSNKVTEKGKDVELRCDPISGHTALYWYRQSLGQGLEFLIYFQGNSAPDKSGLPSDRFSAERTGGSVSTLTIQRTQQEDSAVYLCASSPAYEQYFGPGTRLTVT.

The chain has TRBV6-1 and TRBJ2-7, with TRBD2 identical over 12 bases. The length of the CDR3 is 15 residues. V lost 1 base to trimming and J lost 4 bases; unmatched junction nucleotides: 2. Germline V lookup: CDR1 MNHNS, CDR2 SASEGT. CDR3: CASSEGLAGVYEQYF. Here the CDR3 DNA reads TGTGCCAGCAGTGAAGGACTAGCGGGGGTTTACGAGCAGTACTTC.

J is TRBJ2-7 and V is TRBV9; 11 bases agree with TRBD1. The CDR3 is 14 residues long. Per germline, CDR1 SGDLS and CDR2 YYNGEE. The V gene end was trimmed by 3 bases and the J gene end by 4 bases; junction bases not matched to a gene: 3. The CDR3 region has the DNA TGTGCCAGCAGCGCGGGACAGGGGGTGTACGAGCAGTACTTC. This gives the protein CASSAGQGVYEQYF.

The chain recombines TRBV2 with TRBJ2-4, with a tentative D call TRBD1 (6 bases). Looked up from germline, CDR1 is SNHLY and CDR2 is FYNNEI. Trimming left V 2 bases short and J 11 bases short, with 10 bases between. The CDR3 runs to 12 residues. The CDR3 coding sequence is TGTGCCAGCAGTGAAACTAACAGGGTTCAGTACTTC. This gives the protein CASSETNRVQYF.

This clone has only one observation. The chain combines TRBV6-6 with TRBJ2-7; no clear D gene. The CDR3 consists of 11 residues. Germline assignment: CDR1 MNHNY and CDR2 SVGAGI (reference sequence). The V end was cut by 8 bases, the J end by 4 bases, with 9 bases between. The CDR3 nucleotides read TGTGCCAGCTCAGTACAGTACGAGCAGTACTTC. Amino acids: CASSVQYEQYF.

The genes are TRBV25-1 and TRBJ1-1; 7 bases match TRBD1. Looked up from germline, CDR1 is MGHDK and CDR2 is SYGVNS. V shed 2 bases, J shed 6 bases, and the junction held 9 bases outside the gene matches. This CDR3 has 15 amino acids. CDR3 DNA: TGTGCCAGCAGTGAAAGACAGGGACCCTTCTCTGAAGCTTTCTTT. Amino acids: CASSERQGPFSEAFF.

The CDR3 DNA reads TGTGCCAGCAGCACCGAGCAGGGGACCTTCCATGGCTACACCTTC. Encoded protein: CASSTEQGTFHGYTF. The chain joins TRBV5-5 to TRBJ1-2; a weak D match, TRBD1 (6 bases). The CDR3 is made up of 15 amino acids. In germline, CDR1 is SGHKS, CDR2 YYEKEE (reference sequence). Trimming cost V 4 bases and J 6 bases, with 19 bases left between them.

The CDR3 region is CASSPNGGEETQYF. The DNA for the CDR3 is TGTGCCAGCAGCCCAAACGGGGGAGAGGAGACCCAGTACTTC. The gene calls are TRBV7-2 and TRBJ2-5, with D perhaps matching TRBD2 (6 bases). The germline V and J ends were trimmed by 5 bases and 5 bases, with 15 bases remaining between them. The CDR3 has 14 residues. Germline-derived CDR1 and CDR2 are SGHTA and FQGNSA.

The V and J genes are TRBV18 and TRBJ1-2, with D possibly being TRBD1 (6 bases). The germline V gene encodes CDR1 KGHSH and CDR2 LQKENI. This CDR3 contains 18 residues. Between the trimmed V and J ends, which lost 1 base and 3 bases, there was a span of 21 bases. The CDR3 DNA reads TGTGCCAGCTCACCACGACCGACCGGGACACCTCCCGACTATGGCTACACCTTC. This sequence encodes CASSPRPTGTPPDYGYTF.

This clone is a singleton in its sample. CDR3 nucleotide sequence: TGTGCCAGCAGCGTAAGTGACAGGGGCGATCAGCCCCAGCATTTT. This gives the protein CASSVSDRGDQPQHF. The chain carries TRBV9 and TRBJ1-5; 8 bases agree with TRBD1. Trimming cost V 1 base and J 5 bases; bases outside gene matches: 5. CDR1 and CDR2 from the germline V gene are SGDLS and YYNGEE. The CDR3 extends over 15 amino acids.